This T cell receptor beta chain comes out of a study of T-cell memory formation after mild COVID-19. Overall study context: Clusters of TCRs were largely donor specific.

With respect to this clonotype: What it binds is unknown.

The TCR alpha and TCR beta cDNA libraries, bearing sample barcodes and UMIs, were generated by 5'RACE using constant-segment primers. MiXCR, run by TCRdb on the 5' RACE reads, gives a single entry per CDR3 protein. The sample carries about 320,000 distinct CDR3 sequences, over 11% recorded once. CDR3 length: 13 amino acids. CDR1 SGHTA and CDR2 FQGNSA come from the germline V gene. V lost 5 bases to trimming and J lost 1 base, with 8 bases between them. Findings of the study overall: The finding that pre-infection memory included some responding clones suggested that cross-reactive memory joined. Clones contracting across day 15 to 85 had a balanced CD4/CD8 profile; later expanding clones leaned CD4+.

V gene TRBV7-2 combines with J gene TRBJ2-5; no clear D. The source is a man younger than 35 who had mild COVID-19 (a few samples of this study predate the infection). Cell type and time point are not known. Input material: PBMCs or a T cell subset sorted from them (not recorded which). This CDR3 is CASSRPAQETQYF. The CDR3 coding sequence is TGTGCCAGCAGCCGCCCGGCCCAAGAGACCCAGTACTTC.